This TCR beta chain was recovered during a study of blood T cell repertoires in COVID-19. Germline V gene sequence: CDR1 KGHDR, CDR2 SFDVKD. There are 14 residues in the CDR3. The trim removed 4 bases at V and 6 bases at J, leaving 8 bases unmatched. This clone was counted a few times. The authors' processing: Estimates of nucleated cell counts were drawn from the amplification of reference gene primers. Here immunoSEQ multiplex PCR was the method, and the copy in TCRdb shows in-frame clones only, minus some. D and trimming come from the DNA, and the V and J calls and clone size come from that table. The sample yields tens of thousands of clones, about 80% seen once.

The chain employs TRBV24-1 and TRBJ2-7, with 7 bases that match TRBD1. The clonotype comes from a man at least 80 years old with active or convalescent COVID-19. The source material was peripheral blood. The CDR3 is CATSDAGTVGEQYF. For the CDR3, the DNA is TGTGCCACCAGTGACGCCGGGACAGTCGGCGAGCAGTACTTC.